This TCR beta chain appears in the sequencing data of a study of patients and donors after allogeneic stem cell transplantation. This clonotype was found a few times. TCRdb re-called the RT-PCR reads with MiXCR, one entry per CDR3 protein. Counted here are about 210,000 distinct CDR3 sequences, roughly two fifths occurring once; the ten biggest clones make up around 10%. The sequence derives from a human donor who was either an allogeneic HSCT recipient or a stem cell or donor lymphocyte infusion donor (not recorded which). It is not recorded whose cells these are; they may come from a transplant donor. Sequenced sample: blood, either unsorted or a sorted T cell fraction (not recorded which).

The CDR3 protein is CASSLAGRYGYTF. CDR3 nucleotides: TGTGCCAGCAGTTTAGCAGGGCGATATGGCTACACCTTC. The chain links TRBV27 to TRBJ1-2, with a possible D match to TRBD1 (5 bases). Deletions cut 2 bases from V and 5 bases from J, with 9 bases between. The CDR3 loop spans 13 amino acids. Germline V gives CDR1 MNHEY, CDR2 SMNVEV (reference sequence).